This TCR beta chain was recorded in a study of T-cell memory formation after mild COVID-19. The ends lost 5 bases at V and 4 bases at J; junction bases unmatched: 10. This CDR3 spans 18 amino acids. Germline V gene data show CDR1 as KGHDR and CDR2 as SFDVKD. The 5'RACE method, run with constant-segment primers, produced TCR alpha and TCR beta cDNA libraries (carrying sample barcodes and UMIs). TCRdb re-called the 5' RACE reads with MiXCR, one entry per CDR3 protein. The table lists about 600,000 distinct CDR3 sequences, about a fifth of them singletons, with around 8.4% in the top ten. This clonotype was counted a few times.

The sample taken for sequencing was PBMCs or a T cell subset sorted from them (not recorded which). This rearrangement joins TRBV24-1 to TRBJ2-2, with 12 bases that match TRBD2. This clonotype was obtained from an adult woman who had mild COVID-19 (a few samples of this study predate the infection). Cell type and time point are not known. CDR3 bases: TGTGCCACCAGTGGCGGACTAGCGGGATCTCCAATCACCGGGGAGCTGTTTTTT. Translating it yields CATSGGLAGSPITGELFF.